The 13 T cell receptor beta chains given below trace back to one sample, sequenced in a study of blood T cell repertoires in COVID-19. The data were produced by immunoSEQ multiplex PCR, yet TCRdb's version contains in-frame clones alone and is incomplete. The top ten hold less than 6.5% of the sample, which has about 230,000 clones, roughly 85% seen once. Input material: peripheral blood. The origin of the receptors is a man between 45 and 60 years old with COVID-19, enrolled during active disease.

The J gene is TRBJ1-2, the V gene TRBV29-1; 12 bases are a match to TRBD1. CDR3 length: 15 amino acids. Trimming cost V 3 bases and J 7 bases; bases outside gene matches: 9. Germline-derived CDR1 and CDR2 are SQVTM and ANQGSEA. The CDR3 DNA follows: TGCAGCGTTGAGCGGGGGACAGGGGGCGCATTTGGCTACACCTTC. Its translation is CSVERGTGGAFGYTF.

The chain is built from TRBV5-1 and TRBJ2-7; 10 bases are a match to TRBD2. Trimming took 0 bases from V and 3 from J; bases not matched to a gene: 3. The CDR3 covers 15 residues. Germline V gives CDR1 SGHRS, CDR2 YFSETQ. CDR3 region: CASSLGGTSDYEQYF. The CDR3 DNA is TGCGCCAGCAGCTTGGGTGGGACTAGCGACTACGAGCAGTACTTC.

The rearrangement joins TRBV25-1 to TRBJ2-7; TRBD1 matches at 11 bases. In germline, CDR1 is MGHDK, CDR2 SYGVNS. The V gene end was trimmed by 7 bases and the J gene end by 6 bases; junction bases not matched to a gene: 11. This CDR3 spans 15 amino acids. CDR3 nucleotides: TGTGCCAGCACCGACTGGGGACAGGGGGAGGTCGAGCAGTACTTC. Translation: CASTDWGQGEVEQYF.

This chain uses TRBV7-8 with TRBJ1-6; a weak D match, TRBD1 (6 bases). The V gene lost 2 bases and the J gene lost 5 bases, with 10 bases spanning the gap. The CDR3 covers 15 residues. Germline lookup yields CDR1 SGHVS and CDR2 FQNEAQ. The CDR3 DNA reads TGTGCCAGCAGCTTAATGGGACACCATAATTCACCCCTCCACTTT. This gives the protein CASSLMGHHNSPLHF.

This rearrangement joins TRBV2 to TRBJ1-5; TRBD1 is a possible D gene (6 bases). V lost 3 bases and J lost 0, with 9 bases in between. The CDR3 spans 15 residues. Looked up from germline, CDR1 is SNHLY and CDR2 is FYNNEI. CDR3 sequence: CASSEAGDSNQPQHF. In DNA form, the CDR3 reads TGTGCCAGCAGTGAGGCAGGGGATAGCAATCAGCCCCAGCATTTT.

V and J are TRBV6-2 or TRBV6-3 and TRBJ1-2, with TRBD1 matching 7 bases. With 5 bases clipped from V and 8 bases from J, the junction kept 2 bases outside the gene matches. The germline V gene has CDR1 MNHEY and CDR2 SVGEGT. CDR3 size: 11 residues. CDR3 residues: CASSNRGGYTF. The CDR3 DNA reads TGTGCCAGCAGTAACAGGGGAGGCTACACCTTC.

The CDR3, as DNA: TGTGCCAGCAGCCAGACAGTAATCTCTGGAAACACCATATATTTT. It codes for CASSQTVISGNTIYF. The chain recombines TRBV3-1 (or the pseudogene TRBV3-2) with TRBJ1-3; D is possibly TRBD1 (5 bases). The CDR3 has 15 residues. Germline V gene sequence: CDR1 LGHDT, CDR2 YNNKEL (reference sequence). Deletions cut 3 bases from V and 0 bases from J, with 9 bases between.

The J gene is TRBJ2-2, the V gene TRBV7-2; D might be TRBD2 (6 bases). CDR3 size: 16 residues. With 0 bases removed from V and 7 bases from J, the gap between germline ends came to 15 bases. Germline values: CDR1 SGHTA, CDR2 FQGNSA. The CDR3 loop reads CASSLAASPGVGELFF. The CDR3 region has the DNA TGTGCCAGCAGCTTAGCGGCTAGCCCGGGGGTCGGGGAGCTGTTTTTT.

The chain uses TRBV4-1 and TRBJ2-3; D gene ambiguous. Germline V gives CDR1 MGHRA, CDR2 YSYEKL. V was shortened by 2 bases and J by 2 bases, with 5 bases between the two germline ends. This CDR3 spans 13 amino acids. CDR3 in DNA: TGCGCCAGCAGCCAACTAAACACAGATACGCAGTATTTT. Amino acid sequence: CASSQLNTDTQYF.

This clone was seen a handful of times. Other DNA sequences of this sample code for an identical CDR3. The rearrangement uses TRBV29-1 and TRBJ2-2, with a weak D call TRBD1 (6 bases). Germline values: CDR1 SQVTM, CDR2 ANQGSEA. CDR3 length: 13 amino acids. V lost 3 bases and J lost 1, with 6 bases in between. CDR3 DNA sequence: TGCAGCGTTGACAGGGGGAACACCGGGGAGCTGTTTTTT. This encodes CSVDRGNTGELFF.

The chain employs TRBV14 and TRBJ1-2; 12 bases are a match to TRBD1. Germline V gene sequence: CDR1 SGHDN, CDR2 FVKESK. The CDR3 is 16 amino acids. V was clipped by 2 bases and J by 5 bases; unmatched bases: 6. The CDR3 region is CASSQQGTGGWYGYTF. The CDR3 DNA follows: TGTGCCAGCAGCCAACAGGGGACAGGGGGCTGGTATGGCTACACCTTC.

The V and J genes are TRBV12-3 or TRBV12-4 and TRBJ1-1, with a weak D call TRBD1 (5 bases). The CDR3 has 13 amino acids. With 7 bases removed from V and 9 bases from J, the gap between germline ends came to 18 bases. The CDR3 loop reads CASKMREGTKAFF. The CDR3 coding sequence is TGTGCCAGCAAAATGCGAGAGGGGACTAAAGCTTTCTTT.

This clone was picked up one time. The gene calls are TRBV3-1 (or the pseudogene TRBV3-2) and TRBJ2-7; 7 positions agree with TRBD2. The germline CDR1 and CDR2 sequences are LGHDT and YNNKEL (reference sequence). The junction had 9 bases not matched to a gene; V was cut back by 3 bases and J by 7 bases. The CDR3 is 14 residues long. CDR3 DNA sequence: TGTGCCAGCAGCCAGATTAGCGGGCGAAGGGAGCAGTACTTC. Encoded protein: CASSQISGRREQYF.